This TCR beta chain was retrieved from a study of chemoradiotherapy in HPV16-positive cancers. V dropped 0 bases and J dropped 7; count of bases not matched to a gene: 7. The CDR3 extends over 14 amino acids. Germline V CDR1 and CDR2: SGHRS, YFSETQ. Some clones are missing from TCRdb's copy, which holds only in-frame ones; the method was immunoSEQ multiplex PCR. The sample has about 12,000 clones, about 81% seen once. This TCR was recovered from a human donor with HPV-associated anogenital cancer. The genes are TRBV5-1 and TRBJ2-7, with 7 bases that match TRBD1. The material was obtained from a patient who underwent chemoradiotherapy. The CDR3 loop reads CASSLVAGGIEQYF. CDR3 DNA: TGCGCCAGCAGCTTGGTGGCAGGGGGTATTGAGCAGTACTTC.